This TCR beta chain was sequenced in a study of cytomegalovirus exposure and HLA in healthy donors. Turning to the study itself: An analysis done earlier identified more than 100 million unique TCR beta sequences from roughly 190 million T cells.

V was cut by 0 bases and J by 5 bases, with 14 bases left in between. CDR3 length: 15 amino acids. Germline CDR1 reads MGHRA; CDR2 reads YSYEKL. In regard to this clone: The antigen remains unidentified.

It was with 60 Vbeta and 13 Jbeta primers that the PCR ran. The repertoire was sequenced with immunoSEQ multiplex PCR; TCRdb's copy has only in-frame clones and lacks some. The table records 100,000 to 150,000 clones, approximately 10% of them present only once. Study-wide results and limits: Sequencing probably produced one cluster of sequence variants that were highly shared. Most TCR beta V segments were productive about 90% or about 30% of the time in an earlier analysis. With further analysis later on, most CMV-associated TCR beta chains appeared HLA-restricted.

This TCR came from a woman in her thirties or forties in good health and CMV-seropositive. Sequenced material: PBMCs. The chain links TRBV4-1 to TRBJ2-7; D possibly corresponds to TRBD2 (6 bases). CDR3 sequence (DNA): TGCGCCAGCAGCCAAGATCCGACTAGTCAGGACGAGCAGTACTTC. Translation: CASSQDPTSQDEQYF.